One T cell receptor beta chain is described in this entry. The sample originates from a study of brain T cells in children with intractable seizures. Germline CDR1 reads MGHRA; CDR2 reads YSYEKL. Between the trimmed V and J ends, which lost 0 bases and 7 bases, there was a span of 22 bases. The CDR3 length is 19 residues. Data came from immunoSEQ multiplex PCR; TCRdb stores just in-frame clones and leaves some out. The table lists around 70,000 clones, 85% to 95% of them singletons. The receptor was isolated from a boy under two years old with tuberous sclerosis and intractable seizures. The chain couples TRBV4-1 to TRBJ1-6, with D possibly TRBD1 on 5 matching bases. This specimen was peripheral blood, taken at surgery. The CDR3 DNA reads as TGCGCCAGCAGCCAAGAAGGGGCAGGTTCCCTCCCCGGGAATTCACCCCTCCACTTT. Its protein is CASSQEGAGSLPGNSPLHF.